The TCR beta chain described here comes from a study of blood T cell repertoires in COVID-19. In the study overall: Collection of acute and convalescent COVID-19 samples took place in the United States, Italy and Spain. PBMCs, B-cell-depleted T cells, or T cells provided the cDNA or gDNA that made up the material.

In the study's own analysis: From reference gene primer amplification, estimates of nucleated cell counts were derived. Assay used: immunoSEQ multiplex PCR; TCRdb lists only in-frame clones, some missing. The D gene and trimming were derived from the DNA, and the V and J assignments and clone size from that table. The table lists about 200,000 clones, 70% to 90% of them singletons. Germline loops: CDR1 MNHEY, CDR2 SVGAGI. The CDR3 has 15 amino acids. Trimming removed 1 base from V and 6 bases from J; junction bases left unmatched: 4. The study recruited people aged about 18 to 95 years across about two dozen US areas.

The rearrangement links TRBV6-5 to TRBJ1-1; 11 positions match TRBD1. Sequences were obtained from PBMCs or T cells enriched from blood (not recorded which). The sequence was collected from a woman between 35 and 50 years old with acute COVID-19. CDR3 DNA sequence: TGTGCCAGCAGTTACTGGACAGGGGGCAGACCTGAAGCTTTCTTT. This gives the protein CASSYWTGGRPEAFF.